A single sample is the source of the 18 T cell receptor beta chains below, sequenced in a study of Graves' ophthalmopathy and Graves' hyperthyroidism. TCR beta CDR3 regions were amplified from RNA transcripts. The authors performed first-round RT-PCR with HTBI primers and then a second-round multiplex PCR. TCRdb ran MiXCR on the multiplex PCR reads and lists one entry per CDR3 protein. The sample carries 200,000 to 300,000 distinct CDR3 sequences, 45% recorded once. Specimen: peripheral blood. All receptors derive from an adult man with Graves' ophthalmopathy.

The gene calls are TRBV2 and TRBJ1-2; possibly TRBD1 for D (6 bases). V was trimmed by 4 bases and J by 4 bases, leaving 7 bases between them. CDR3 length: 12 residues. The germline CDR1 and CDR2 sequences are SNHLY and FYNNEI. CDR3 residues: CASSVDSYGYTF. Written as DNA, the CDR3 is TGTGCCAGCAGTGTGGACAGCTATGGCTACACCTTC.

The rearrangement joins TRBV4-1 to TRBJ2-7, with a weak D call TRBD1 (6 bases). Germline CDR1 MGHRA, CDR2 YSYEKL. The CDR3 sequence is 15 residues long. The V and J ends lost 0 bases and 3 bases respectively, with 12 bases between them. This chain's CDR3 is CASSQDIGQIYEQYF. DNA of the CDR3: TGCGCCAGCAGCCAAGATATCGGACAGATCTACGAGCAGTACTTC.

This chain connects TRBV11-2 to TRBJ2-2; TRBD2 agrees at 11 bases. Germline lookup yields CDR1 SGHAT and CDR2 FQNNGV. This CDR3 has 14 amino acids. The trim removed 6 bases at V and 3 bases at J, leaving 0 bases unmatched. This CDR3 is CASRLAGDTGELFF. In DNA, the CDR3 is TGTGCCAGCAGACTAGCGGGAGACACCGGGGAGCTGTTTTTT.

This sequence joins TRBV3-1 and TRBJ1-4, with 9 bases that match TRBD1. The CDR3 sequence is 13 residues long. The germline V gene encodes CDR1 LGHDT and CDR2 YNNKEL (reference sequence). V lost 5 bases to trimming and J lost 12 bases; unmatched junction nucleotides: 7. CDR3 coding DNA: TGTGCCAGCAGCACGCCTACAGGGGGCGAACTGTTTTTT. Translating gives CASSTPTGGELFF.

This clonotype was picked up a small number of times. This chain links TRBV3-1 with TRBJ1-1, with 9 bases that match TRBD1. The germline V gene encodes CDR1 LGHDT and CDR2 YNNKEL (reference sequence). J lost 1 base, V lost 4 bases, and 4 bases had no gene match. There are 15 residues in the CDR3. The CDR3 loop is CASSPRDRANTEAFF. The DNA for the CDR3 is TGTGCCAGCAGCCCCCGGGACAGGGCGAACACTGAAGCTTTCTTT. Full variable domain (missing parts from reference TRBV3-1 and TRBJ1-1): DTAVSQTPKYLVTQMGNDKSIKCEQNLGHDTMYWYKQDSKKFLKIMFSYNNKELIINETVPNRFSPKSPDKAHLNLHINSLELGDSAVYFCASSPRDRANTEAFFGQGTRLTVV.

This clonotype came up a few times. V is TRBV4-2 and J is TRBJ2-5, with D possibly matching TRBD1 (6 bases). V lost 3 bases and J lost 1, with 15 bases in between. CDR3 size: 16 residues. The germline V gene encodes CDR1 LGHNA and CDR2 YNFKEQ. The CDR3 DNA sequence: TGTGCCAGCAGCCAGACTCCCGGGACAATCCAAGAGACCCAGTACTTC. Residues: CASSQTPGTIQETQYF.

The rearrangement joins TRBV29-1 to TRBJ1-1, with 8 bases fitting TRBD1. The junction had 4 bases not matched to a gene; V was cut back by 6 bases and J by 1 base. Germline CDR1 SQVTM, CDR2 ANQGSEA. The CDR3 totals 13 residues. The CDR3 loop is CSVQGAENTEAFF. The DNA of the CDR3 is TGCAGCGTCCAGGGGGCGGAGAACACTGAAGCTTTCTTT. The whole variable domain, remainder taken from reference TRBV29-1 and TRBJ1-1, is SAVISQKPSRDICQRGTSLTIQCQVDSQVTMMFWYRQQPGQSLTLIATANQGSEATYESGFVIDKFPISRPNLTFSTLTVSNMSPEDSSIYLCSVQGAENTEAFFGQGTRLTVV.

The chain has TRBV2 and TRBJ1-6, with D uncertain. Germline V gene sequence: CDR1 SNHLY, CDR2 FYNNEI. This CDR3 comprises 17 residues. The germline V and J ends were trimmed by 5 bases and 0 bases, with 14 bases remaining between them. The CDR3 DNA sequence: TGTGCCAGCAGTTCCGACCGAGTTAGCTCCTATAATTCACCCCTCCACTTT. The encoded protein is CASSSDRVSSYNSPLHF.

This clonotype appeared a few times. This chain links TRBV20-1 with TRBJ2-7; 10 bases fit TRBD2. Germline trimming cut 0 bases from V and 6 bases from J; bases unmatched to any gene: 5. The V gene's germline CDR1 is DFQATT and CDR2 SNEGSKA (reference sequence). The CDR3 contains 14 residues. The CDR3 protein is CSARDTLAGAEQYF. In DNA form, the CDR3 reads TGCAGTGCTAGAGATACCCTAGCGGGAGCCGAGCAGTACTTC.

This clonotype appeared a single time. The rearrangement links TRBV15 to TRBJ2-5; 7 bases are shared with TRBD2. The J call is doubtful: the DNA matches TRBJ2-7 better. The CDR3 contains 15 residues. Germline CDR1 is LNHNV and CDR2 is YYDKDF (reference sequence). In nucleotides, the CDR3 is TGTGCCACCAGCAGAGATTGGGAGGGGACCTACGAGCAGTACTTC. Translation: CATSRDWEGTYEQYF.

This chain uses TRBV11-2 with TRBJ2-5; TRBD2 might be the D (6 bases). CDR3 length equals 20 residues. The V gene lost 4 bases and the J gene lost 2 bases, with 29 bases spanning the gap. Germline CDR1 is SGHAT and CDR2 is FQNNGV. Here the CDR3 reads CASSSGEAGKVIKGQETQYF. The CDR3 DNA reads TGTGCCAGCAGCTCGGGGGAGGCCGGGAAGGTTATAAAGGGGCAAGAGACCCAGTACTTC.

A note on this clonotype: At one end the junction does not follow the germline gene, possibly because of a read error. CDR3 protein: CASSYSGTYGYTF. In DNA, the CDR3 is TGTGCCAGCAGTTACTCCGGGACCTATGGCTACACCTTC. The V and J genes are TRBV10-3 and TRBJ1-2, with a tentative D call TRBD1 (5 bases). Germline V lookup: CDR1 ENHRY, CDR2 SYGVKD. The length of the CDR3 is 13 residues.

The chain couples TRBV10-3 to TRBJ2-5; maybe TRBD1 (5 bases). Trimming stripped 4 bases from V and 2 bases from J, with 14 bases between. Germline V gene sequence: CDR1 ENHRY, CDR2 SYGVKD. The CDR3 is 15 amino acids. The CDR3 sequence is CAISVSPDSQETQYF. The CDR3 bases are TGTGCCATCAGTGTATCCCCCGACAGTCAAGAGACCCAGTACTTC.

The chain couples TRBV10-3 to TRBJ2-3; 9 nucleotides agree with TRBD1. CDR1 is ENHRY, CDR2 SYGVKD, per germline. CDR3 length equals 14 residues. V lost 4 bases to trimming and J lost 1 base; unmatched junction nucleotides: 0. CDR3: CAISGTGGTDTQYF. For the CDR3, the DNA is TGTGCCATCAGTGGGACAGGGGGCACAGATACGCAGTATTTT.

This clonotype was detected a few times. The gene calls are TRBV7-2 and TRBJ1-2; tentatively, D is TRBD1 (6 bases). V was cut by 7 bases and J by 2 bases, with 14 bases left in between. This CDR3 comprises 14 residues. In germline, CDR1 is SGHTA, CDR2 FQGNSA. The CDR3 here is CASNPRGGNYGYTF. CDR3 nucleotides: TGTGCCAGCAATCCCCGAGGGGGGAACTATGGCTACACCTTC.

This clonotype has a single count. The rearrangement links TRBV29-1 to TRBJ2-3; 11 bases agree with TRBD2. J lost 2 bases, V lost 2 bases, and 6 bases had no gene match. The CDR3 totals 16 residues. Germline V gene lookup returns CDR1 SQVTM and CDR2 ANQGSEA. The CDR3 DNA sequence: TGCAGCGTTGAATCTAGCGGGAGGCAACACACAGATACGCAGTATTTT. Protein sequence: CSVESSGRQHTDTQYF.

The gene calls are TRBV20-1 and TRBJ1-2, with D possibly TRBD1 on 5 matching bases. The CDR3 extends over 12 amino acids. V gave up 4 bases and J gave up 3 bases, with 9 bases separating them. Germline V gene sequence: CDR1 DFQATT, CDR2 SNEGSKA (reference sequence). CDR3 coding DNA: TGCAGTGCTATCGGCAGGGACTATGGCTACACCTTC. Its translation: CSAIGRDYGYTF.

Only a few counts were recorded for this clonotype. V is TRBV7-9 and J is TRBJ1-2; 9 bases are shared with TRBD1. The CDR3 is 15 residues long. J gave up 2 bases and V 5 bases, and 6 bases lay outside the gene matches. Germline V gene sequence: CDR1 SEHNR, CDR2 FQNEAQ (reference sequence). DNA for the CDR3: TGTGCCAGCAGCCTTGACGGACAGGGGAACTATGGCTACACCTTC. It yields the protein CASSLDGQGNYGYTF.